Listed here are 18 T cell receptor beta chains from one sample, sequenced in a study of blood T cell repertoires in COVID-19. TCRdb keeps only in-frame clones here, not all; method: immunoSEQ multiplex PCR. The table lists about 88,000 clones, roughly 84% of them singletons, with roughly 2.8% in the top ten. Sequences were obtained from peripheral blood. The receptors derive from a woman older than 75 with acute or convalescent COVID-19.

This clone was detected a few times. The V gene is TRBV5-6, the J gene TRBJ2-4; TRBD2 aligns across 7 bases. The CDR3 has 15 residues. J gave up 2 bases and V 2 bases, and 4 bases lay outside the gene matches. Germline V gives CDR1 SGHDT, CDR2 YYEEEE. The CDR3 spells CASSFLGGSKNIQYF. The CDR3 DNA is TGTGCCAGCAGCTTCCTCGGGGGGTCCAAAAACATTCAGTACTTC.

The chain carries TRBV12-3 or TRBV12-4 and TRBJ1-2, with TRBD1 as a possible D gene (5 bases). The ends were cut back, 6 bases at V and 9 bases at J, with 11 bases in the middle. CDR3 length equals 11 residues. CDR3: CASSTRGSYTF. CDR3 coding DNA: TGTGCCAGCAGCACCCGGGGGAGCTACACCTTC.

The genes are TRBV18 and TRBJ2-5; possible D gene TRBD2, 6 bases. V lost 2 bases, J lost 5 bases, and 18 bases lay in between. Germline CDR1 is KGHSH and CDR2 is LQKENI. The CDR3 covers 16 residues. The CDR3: CASSPELAGPRETQYF. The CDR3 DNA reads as TGTGCCAGCTCACCAGAACTAGCAGGGCCTAGGGAGACCCAGTACTTC.

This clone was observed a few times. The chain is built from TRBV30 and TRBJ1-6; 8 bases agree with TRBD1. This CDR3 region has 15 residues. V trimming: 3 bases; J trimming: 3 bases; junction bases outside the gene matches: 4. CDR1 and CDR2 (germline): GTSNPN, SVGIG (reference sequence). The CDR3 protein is CAWRAGGNYNSPLHF. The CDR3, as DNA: TGTGCCTGGAGGGCAGGGGGCAACTATAATTCACCCCTCCACTTT.

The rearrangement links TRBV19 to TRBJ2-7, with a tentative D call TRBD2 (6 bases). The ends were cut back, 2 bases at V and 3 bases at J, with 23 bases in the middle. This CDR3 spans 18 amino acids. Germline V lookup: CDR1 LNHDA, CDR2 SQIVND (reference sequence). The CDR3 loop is CASSISPPGEVAFYEQYF. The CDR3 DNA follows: TGTGCCAGTAGTATAAGCCCGCCGGGGGAGGTGGCCTTCTACGAGCAGTACTTC.

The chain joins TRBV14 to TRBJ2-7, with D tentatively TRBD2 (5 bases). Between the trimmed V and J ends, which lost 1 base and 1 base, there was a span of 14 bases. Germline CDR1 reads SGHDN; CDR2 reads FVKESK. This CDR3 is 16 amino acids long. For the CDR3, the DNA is TGTGCCAGCAGCCAAGGTTACGGGAACCCTTCCTACGAGCAGTACTTC. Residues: CASSQGYGNPSYEQYF.

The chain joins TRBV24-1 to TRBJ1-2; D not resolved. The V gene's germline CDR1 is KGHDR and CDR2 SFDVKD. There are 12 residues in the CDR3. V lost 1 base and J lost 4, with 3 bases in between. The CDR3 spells CATSDFGYGYTF. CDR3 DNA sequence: TGTGCCACCAGTGATTTCGGCTATGGCTACACCTTC.

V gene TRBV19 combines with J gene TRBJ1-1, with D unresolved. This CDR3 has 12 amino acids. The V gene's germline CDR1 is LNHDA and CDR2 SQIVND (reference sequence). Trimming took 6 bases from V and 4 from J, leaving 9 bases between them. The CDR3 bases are TGTGCCAGTAGCTCGACGGGCACTGAAGCTTTCTTT. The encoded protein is CASSSTGTEAFF. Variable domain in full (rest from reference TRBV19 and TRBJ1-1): DGGITQSPKYLFRKEGQNVTLSCEQNLNHDAMYWYRQDPGQGLRLIYYSQIVNDFQKGDIAEGYSVSREKKESFPLTVTSAQKNPTAFYLCASSSTGTEAFFGQGTRLTVV.

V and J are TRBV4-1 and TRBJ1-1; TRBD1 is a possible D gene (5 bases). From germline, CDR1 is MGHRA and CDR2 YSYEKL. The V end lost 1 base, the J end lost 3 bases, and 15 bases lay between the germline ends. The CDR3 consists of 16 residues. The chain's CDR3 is CASSQVRPPGDTEAFF. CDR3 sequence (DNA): TGCGCCAGCAGCCAAGTGAGGCCCCCGGGGGACACTGAAGCTTTCTTT.

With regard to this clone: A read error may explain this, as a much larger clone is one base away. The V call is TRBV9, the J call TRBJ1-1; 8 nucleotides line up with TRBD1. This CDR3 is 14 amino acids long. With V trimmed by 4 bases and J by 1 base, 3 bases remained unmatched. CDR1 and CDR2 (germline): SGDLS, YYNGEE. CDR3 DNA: TGTGCCAGCAGCTTTGGGACAGGGAACACTGAAGCTTTCTTT. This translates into CASSFGTGNTEAFF.

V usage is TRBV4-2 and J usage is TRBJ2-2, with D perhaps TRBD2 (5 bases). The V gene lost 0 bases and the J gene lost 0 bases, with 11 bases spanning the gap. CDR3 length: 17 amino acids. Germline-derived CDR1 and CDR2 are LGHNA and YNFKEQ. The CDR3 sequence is CASSQDQYGANTGELFF. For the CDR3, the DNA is TGTGCCAGCAGCCAAGATCAGTACGGGGCGAACACCGGGGAGCTGTTTTTT.

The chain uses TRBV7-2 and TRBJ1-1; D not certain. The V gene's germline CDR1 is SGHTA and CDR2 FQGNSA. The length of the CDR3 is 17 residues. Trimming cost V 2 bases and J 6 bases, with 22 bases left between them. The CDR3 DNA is TGTGCCAGCAGCTTAAGGGCCAGCGGCGGTTCTTCTTCTGAAGCTTTCTTT. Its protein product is CASSLRASGGSSSEAFF.

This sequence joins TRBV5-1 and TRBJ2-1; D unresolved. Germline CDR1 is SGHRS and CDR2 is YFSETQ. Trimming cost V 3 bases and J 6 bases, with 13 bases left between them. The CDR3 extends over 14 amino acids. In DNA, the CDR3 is TGCGCCAGCAGCTCCCCCACGGGTAGCAATGAGCAGTTCTTC. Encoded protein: CASSSPTGSNEQFF.

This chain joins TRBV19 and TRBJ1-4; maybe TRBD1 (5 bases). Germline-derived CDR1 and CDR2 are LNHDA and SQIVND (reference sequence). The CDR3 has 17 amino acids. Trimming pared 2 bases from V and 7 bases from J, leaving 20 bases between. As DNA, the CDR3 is TGTGCCAGTAGTATAAGGCTAGCGGGGACGAAGTCTGAAAAACTGTTTTTT. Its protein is CASSIRLAGTKSEKLFF.

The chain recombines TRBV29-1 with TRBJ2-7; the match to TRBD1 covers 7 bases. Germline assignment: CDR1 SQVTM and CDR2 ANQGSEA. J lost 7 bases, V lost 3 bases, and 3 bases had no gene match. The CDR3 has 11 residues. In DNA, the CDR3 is TGCAGCGTTGATTGGGACAGAGAGCAGTACTTC. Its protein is CSVDWDREQYF.

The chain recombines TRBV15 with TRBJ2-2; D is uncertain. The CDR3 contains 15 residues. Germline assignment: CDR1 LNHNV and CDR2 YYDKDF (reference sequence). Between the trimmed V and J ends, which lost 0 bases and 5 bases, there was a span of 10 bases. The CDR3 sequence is CATSRERPGTGELFF. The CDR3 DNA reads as TGTGCCACCAGCAGAGAGAGGCCCGGGACCGGGGAGCTGTTTTTT.

CDR3 sequence (DNA): TGCGCCAGCAGCCAAAACGGACAGGGGGACACTGAAGCTTTCTTT. This codes for CASSQNGQGDTEAFF. This sequence joins TRBV4-3 and TRBJ1-1, with TRBD1 identical over 10 bases. Unmatched junction bases numbered 3, after V lost 2 bases and J lost 3 bases. CDR3 length equals 15 residues. From germline, CDR1 is LGHNA and CDR2 YSLEER.

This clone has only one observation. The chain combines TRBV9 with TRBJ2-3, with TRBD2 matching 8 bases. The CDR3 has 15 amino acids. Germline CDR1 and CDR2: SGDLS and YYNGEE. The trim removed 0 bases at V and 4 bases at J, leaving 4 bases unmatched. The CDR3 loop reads CASSVAGGIPDTQYF. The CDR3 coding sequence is TGTGCCAGCAGCGTAGCGGGGGGGATTCCAGATACGCAGTATTTT. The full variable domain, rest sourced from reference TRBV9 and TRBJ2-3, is DSGVTQTPKHLITATGQRVTLRCSPRSGDLSVYWYQQSLDQGLQFLIQYYNGEERAKGNILERFSAQQFPDLHSELNLSSLELGDSALYFCASSVAGGIPDTQYFGPGTRLTVL.